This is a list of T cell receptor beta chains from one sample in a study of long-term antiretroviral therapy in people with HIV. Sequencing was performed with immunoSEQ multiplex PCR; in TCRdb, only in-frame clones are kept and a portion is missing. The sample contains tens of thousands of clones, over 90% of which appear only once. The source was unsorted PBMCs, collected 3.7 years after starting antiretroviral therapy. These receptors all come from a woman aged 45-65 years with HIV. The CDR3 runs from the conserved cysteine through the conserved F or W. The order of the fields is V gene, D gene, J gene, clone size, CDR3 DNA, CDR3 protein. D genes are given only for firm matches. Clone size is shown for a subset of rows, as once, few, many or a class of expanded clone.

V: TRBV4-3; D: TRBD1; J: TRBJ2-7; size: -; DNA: TGCGCCAGCAGCCAAGGGACAGGGACCTACGAGCAGTACTTC; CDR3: CASSQGTGTYEQYF
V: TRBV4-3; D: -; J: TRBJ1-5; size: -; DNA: TGCGCCAGCAGCCAGTCCAGGACCGGAGGGCAGCCCCAGCATTTT; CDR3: CASSQSRTGGQPQHF
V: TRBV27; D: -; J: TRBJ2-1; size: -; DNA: TGTGCCAGCAGTCCGGTAGCGGAGGCCTACAATGAGCAGTTCTTC; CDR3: CASSPVAEAYNEQFF
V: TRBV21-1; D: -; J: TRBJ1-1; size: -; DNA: TGTGCCAGCAGGCCCGAGAACACTGAAGCTTTCTTT; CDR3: CASRPENTEAFF
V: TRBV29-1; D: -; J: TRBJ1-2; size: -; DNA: TGCAGCGTTGTACCCTCCTGGGGCTATGGCTACACCTTC; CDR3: CSVVPSWGYGYTF
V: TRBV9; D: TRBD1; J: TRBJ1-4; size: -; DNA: TGTGCCAGCAGCCAGGGACAGGGGGGTGAAAAACTGTTTTTT; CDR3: CASSQGQGGEKLFF
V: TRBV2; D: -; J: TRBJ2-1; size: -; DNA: TGTGCCAGCAAGCTGGAGGGGGTGAACAATGAGCAGTTCTTC; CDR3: CASKLEGVNNEQFF
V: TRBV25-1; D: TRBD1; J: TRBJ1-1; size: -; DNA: TGTGCCAGCAGTGAATCGGGACAGGGGAACACTGAAGCTTTCTTT; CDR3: CASSESGQGNTEAFF
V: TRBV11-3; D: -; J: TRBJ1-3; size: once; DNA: TGTGCCAGCAGCTCACAGGGCTCTGGAAACACCATATATTTT; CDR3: CASSSQGSGNTIYF
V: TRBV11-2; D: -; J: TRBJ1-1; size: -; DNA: TGTGCCAGCAGCCCCCCGCCCGGGACGGAAGCTTTCTTT; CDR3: CASSPPPGTEAFF
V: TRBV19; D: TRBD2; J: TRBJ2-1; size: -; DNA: TGTGCCAGTAGTCCCCTAGCGGGGGTCTCTCGGGAAGAGCAGTTCTTC; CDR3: CASSPLAGVSREEQFF
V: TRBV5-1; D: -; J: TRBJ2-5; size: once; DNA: TGCGCCAGCGTAGCTCGGGGGAGAGGACAAGAGACCCAGTACTTC; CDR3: CASVARGRGQETQYF
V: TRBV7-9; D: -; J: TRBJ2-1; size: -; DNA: TGTGCCAGCAGCCCCGGCTACAATGAGCAGTTCTTC; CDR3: CASSPGYNEQFF
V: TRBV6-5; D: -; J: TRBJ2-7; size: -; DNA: TGTGCCAGCACCTCCGGACCGAGGAGCTCCTACGAGCAGTACTTC; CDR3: CASTSGPRSSYEQYF
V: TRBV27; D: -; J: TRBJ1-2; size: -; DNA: TGTGCCAGCAGTTTCATCGACAGGTGGAAAGGCTACACCTTC; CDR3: CASSFIDRWKGYTF
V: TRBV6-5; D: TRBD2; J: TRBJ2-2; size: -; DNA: TGTGCCAGCAAACTAGCGGGGGGTAGCACCGGGGAGCTGTTTTTT; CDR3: CASKLAGGSTGELFF
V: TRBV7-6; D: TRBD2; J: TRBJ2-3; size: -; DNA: TGTGCCAGCAGGCGGACTAGCGGGGGGGCCCCAGATACGCAGTATTTT; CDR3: CASRRTSGGAPDTQYF
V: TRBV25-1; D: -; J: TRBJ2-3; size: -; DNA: TGTGCCATCCTCGGCGGGGTAACGGTAGATACGCAGTATTTT; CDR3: CAILGGVTVDTQYF